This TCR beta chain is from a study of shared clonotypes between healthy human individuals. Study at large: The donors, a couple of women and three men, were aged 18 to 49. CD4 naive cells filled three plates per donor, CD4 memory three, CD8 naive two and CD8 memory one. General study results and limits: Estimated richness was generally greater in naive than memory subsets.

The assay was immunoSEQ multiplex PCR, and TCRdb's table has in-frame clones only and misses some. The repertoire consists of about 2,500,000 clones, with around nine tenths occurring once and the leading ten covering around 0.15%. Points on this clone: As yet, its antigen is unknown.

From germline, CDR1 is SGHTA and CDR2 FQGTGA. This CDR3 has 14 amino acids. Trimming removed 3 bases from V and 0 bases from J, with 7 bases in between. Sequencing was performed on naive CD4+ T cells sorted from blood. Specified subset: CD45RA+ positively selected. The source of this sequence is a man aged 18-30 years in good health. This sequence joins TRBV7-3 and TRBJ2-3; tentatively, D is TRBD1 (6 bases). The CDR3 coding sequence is TGTGCCAGCAGCTTGCAGGGGAGCACAGATACGCAGTATTTT. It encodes CASSLQGSTDTQYF.